This note documents a single T cell receptor (beta chain) sequence. Its target is not known. The data derive from a study of pediatric ulcerative colitis. Findings of the study overall: This repertoire reflects total lymphocytes rather than subpopulations like regulatory T cells.

Clones were sequenced by immunoSEQ multiplex PCR, and TCRdb holds only the in-frame ones, with some missing. The profile shows roughly 70,000 clones, 70% to 90% of them singletons. Deletions cut 4 bases from V and 6 bases from J, with 18 bases between. CDR3 length: 15 residues. CDR1 is SGDLS, CDR2 YYNGEE, per germline. The sample comprised blood. The TCR comes from a boy aged 5-17 years with severe ulcerative colitis. The genes are TRBV9 and TRBJ2-3, with D perhaps assigned TRBD1 or TRBD2 (5 bases each). CDR3 sequence: CASSFTDWGGDTQYF. CDR3 sequence (DNA): TGTGCCAGCAGCTTCACGGACTGGGGCGGGGATACGCAGTATTTT.